The sequence of this T cell receptor beta chain was determined in a study of T cell changes during pregnancy in multiple sclerosis. The data were produced by immunoSEQ multiplex PCR, yet TCRdb's version contains in-frame clones alone and is incomplete. The sample lists about 60,000 clones, about 90% seen once, with approximately 0.45% in the top ten. This TCR was sampled from a female donor in good health, enrolled as a control in a pregnancy study. The sample was CD4+ T cells from peripheral blood mononuclear cells, taken after pregnancy.

The CDR3 coding sequence is TGTGCCATCAGTGAGTCAGGGGCGGAGGAAAAACTGTTTTTT. Amino acids: CAISESGAEEKLFF. The genes are TRBV10-3 and TRBJ1-4; weak D call: TRBD1 (5 bases). The length of the CDR3 is 14 residues. Trimming took off 0 bases at V and 8 bases at J, with 10 bases between the two ends. Germline-derived CDR1 and CDR2 are ENHRY and SYGVKD.